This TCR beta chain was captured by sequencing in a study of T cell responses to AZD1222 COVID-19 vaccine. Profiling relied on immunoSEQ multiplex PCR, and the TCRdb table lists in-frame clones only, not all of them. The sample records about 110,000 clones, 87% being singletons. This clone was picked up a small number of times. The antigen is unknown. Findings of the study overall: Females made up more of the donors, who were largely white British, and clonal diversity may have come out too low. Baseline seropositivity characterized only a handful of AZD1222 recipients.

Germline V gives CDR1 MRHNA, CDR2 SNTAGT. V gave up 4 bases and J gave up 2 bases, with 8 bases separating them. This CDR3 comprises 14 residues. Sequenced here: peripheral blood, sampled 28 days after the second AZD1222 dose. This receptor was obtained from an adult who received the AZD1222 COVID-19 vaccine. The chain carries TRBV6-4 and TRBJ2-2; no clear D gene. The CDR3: CASSGLDNTGELFF. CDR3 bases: TGTGCCAGCAGTGGGCTGGATAACACCGGGGAGCTGTTTTTT.